Listed below are T cell receptor beta chains from one sample, sequenced in a study of blood T cells in healthy people across ages. TCRdb redid the calling of the 5' RACE reads with MiXCR, one entry per CDR3 protein. The sample shows approximately 800,000 distinct CDR3 sequences, about a quarter of them seen only once. These data were also reused for a study on T cells of mothers and their children.

The source material was blood. These receptors were taken from a boy aged 5-17 years in good health. Each CDR3 is given with its conserved first and last residue. The D gene is left open where the match is weak. Rows give clone size only sometimes, using once, few, many, or a class for an expanded clone.

v_gene	j_gene	abundance	d_gene	CDR3aa	CDR3nt
TRBV12-3/TRBV12-4	TRBJ2-5	NA	NA	CASSLEGQTKTQYF	TGTGCCAGCAGTTTAGAAGGACAGACGAAGACCCAGTACTTC
TRBV24-1	TRBJ1-1	few	NA	CATSVGSGTTEAFF	TGTGCCACCAGTGTCGGTTCGGGGACTACTGAAGCTTTCTTT
TRBV3-1	TRBJ2-7	few	NA	CASSQAGRRYEQYF	TGTGCCAGCAGCCAGGCGGGACGGCGCTACGAGCAGTACTTC
TRBV18	TRBJ1-2	NA	TRBD1	CASSPFGTDEVYAFKNYGYTF	TGTGCCAGCTCACCCTTCGGGACAGATGAAGTTTACGCATTCAAAAACTATGGCTACACCTTC
TRBV28	TRBJ2-4	NA	NA	CASSSGQTKNIQYF	TGTGCCAGCAGTTCCGGCCAAACCAAAAACATTCAGTACTTC
TRBV2	TRBJ1-1	NA	TRBD1	CATSGTGGADTEAFF	TGTGCCACCAGCGGGACAGGGGGCGCGGACACTGAAGCTTTCTTT
TRBV27	TRBJ2-7	NA	TRBD2	CASSFFGSGAAYEQYF	TGTGCCAGCAGTTTTTTTGGGAGCGGGGCGGCCTACGAGCAGTACTTC
TRBV29-1	TRBJ2-1	few	NA	CSVEFSYNEQFF	TGCAGCGTTGAATTCAGCTACAATGAGCAGTTCTTC
TRBV5-5	TRBJ1-2	few	NA	CASSLEGSVGYTF	TGTGCCAGCAGCTTGGAAGGGAGCGTCGGCTACACCTTC
TRBV3-1	TRBJ1-6	NA	NA	CTSSQVGGDHQAYNSPLHF	TGTACCAGCAGCCAAGTCGGCGGGGACCATCAGGCCTATAATTCACCCCTCCACTTT
TRBV5-1	TRBJ2-3	NA	TRBD2	CASSLGRLAGGADTQYF	TGCGCCAGCAGCTTGGGGCGACTAGCGGGAGGCGCAGATACGCAGTATTTT
TRBV3-1	TRBJ2-5	NA	TRBD2	CASSQGGTSGVF	TGTGCCAGCAGCCAAGGGGGGACTAGCGGGGTCTTC
TRBV24-1	TRBJ2-7	few	TRBD2	CATKSSGDSYEQYF	TGTGCCACCAAATCGAGCGGGGACTCCTACGAGCAGTACTTC
TRBV6-5	TRBJ2-7	NA	NA	CASTDLSHEQYF	TGTGCCAGCACCGACCTCTCCCACGAGCAGTACTTC
TRBV12-3/TRBV12-4	TRBJ2-5	few	TRBD1	CASTIRGPEWGETQYF	TGTGCCAGCACTATCAGGGGGCCCGAGTGGGGAGAGACCCAGTACTTC
TRBV18	TRBJ2-7	NA	TRBD1	CASSAGQGAWYF	TGTGCCAGCTCGGCCGGACAGGGGGCTTGGTACTTC
TRBV2	TRBJ2-5	few	NA	CASSVIPRGPTETQYF	TGTGCCAGCAGTGTTATCCCCAGAGGGCCAACGGAGACCCAGTACTTC
TRBV10-1	TRBJ2-5	few	NA	CASSALGQTETQYF	TGCGCCAGCAGTGCCCTGGGGCAGACTGAGACCCAGTACTTC
TRBV18	TRBJ1-2	NA	NA	CASSPDSANYGYTF	TGTGCCAGCTCACCGGACAGCGCTAACTATGGCTACACCTTC
TRBV20-1	TRBJ1-3	NA	TRBD1	CSARSTGTNTIYF	TGCAGTGCTAGATCGACAGGGACAAACACCATATATTTT
TRBV28	TRBJ2-7	few	NA	CASSLRGLAYEQYF	TGTGCCAGCAGTTTAAGGGGACTGGCCTACGAGCAGTACTTC
TRBV5-1	TRBJ2-5	few	NA	CASSEGGHPGETQYF	TGCGCCAGCAGCGAGGGGGGTCACCCCGGGGAGACCCAGTACTTC
TRBV29-1	TRBJ2-6	few	NA	CSVDSGANVLTF	TGCAGCGTTGACTCTGGGGCCAACGTCCTGACTTTC
TRBV6-5	TRBJ2-1	NA	NA	CASSRGGDEQFF	TGTGCCAGCAGCCGAGGGGGGGATGAGCAGTTCTTC
TRBV12-3/TRBV12-4	TRBJ1-6	NA	NA	CASSFGTPYPPLHF	TGTGCCAGCAGTTTCGGGACCCCTTATCCACCCCTCCACTTT
TRBV7-9	TRBJ1-3	NA	TRBD1	CASSYDRVLGNTIYF	TGTGCCAGCAGCTACGACAGGGTCCTTGGAAACACCATATATTTT
TRBV2	TRBJ2-3	few	NA	CASSEGREFTDTQYF	TGTGCCAGCAGTGAGGGCAGGGAGTTCACAGATACGCAGTATTTT
TRBV20-1	TRBJ2-2	NA	NA	CSARGGIGNTGELFF	TGCAGTGCTAGAGGGGGTATAGGAAACACAGGGGAGCTGTTTTTT
TRBV5-5	TRBJ2-5	few	NA	CASSLDREIETQYF	TGTGCCAGCAGCTTGGACAGGGAGATAGAGACCCAGTACTTC
TRBV11-2	TRBJ1-2	NA	TRBD1	CASNPGDRDYGYTF	TGTGCCAGCAACCCGGGGGACAGGGACTATGGCTACACCTTC
TRBV7-3	TRBJ2-2	NA	TRBD2	CASSLRGENTGELFF	TGTGCCAGCAGCTTACGGGGGGAGAACACCGGGGAGCTGTTTTTT
TRBV6-2/TRBV6-3	TRBJ2-7	few	TRBD1	CASTLGQSYEQYF	TGTGCCAGCACTCTGGGACAGTCCTACGAGCAGTACTTC
TRBV6-5	TRBJ2-5	NA	NA	CASSSPGEETQYF	TGTGCCAGCAGTTCCCCCGGGGAAGAGACCCAGTACTTC
TRBV20-1	TRBJ1-2	NA	NA	CRPSPPGGYTF	TGCAGGCCATCGCCACCTGGGGGCTACACCTTC
TRBV10-3	TRBJ2-7	NA	NA	CAISDIRGGEQYF	TGTGCCATCAGTGACATCAGGGGTGGCGAGCAGTACTTC
TRBV5-5	TRBJ2-5	many	NA	CASSLGPLETQYF	TGTGCCAGCAGCTTGGGTCCGTTAGAGACCCAGTACTTC
TRBV3-1	TRBJ2-1	NA	NA	CASSQGTANEQFF	TGTGCCAGCAGCCAAGGAACAGCTAATGAGCAGTTCTTC
TRBV6-5	TRBJ2-2	few	TRBD1	CASSYLSGTGTGGELFF	TGTGCCAGCAGTTACCTCTCCGGGACAGGAACCGGCGGGGAGCTGTTTTTT
TRBV6-5	TRBJ2-7	NA	NA	CASSYSILSSYEQYF	TGTGCCAGCAGTTACTCGATACTGAGCTCCTACGAGCAGTACTTC
TRBV11-2	TRBJ2-5	few	NA	CASSRTRDRRGETQYF	TGTGCCAGCAGCCGCACCCGGGACCGACGGGGGGAGACCCAGTACTTC
TRBV9	TRBJ1-2	few	NA	CASSAQGPGNYGYTF	TGTGCCAGCAGCGCTCAGGGGCCCGGTAACTATGGCTACACCTTC
TRBV6-5	TRBJ2-3	few	NA	CASSRGGPITDTQYF	TGTGCCAGCAGTCGTGGGGGGCCCATCACAGATACGCAGTATTTT
TRBV5-6	TRBJ2-1	few	NA	CASSFKDNSYNEQFF	TGTGCCAGCAGCTTCAAGGACAACTCCTACAATGAGCAGTTCTTC
TRBV15	TRBJ1-1	NA	NA	CATSRGVSDKGSEAFF	TGTGCCACCAGCAGAGGAGTTTCGGACAAGGGTTCTGAAGCTTTCTTT
TRBV29-1	TRBJ2-7	few	NA	CSVSTYTYEQYF	TGCAGCGTTTCTACATATACCTACGAGCAGTACTTC
TRBV12-3/TRBV12-4	TRBJ2-1	once	TRBD2	CASSGGTSGGGEQFF	TGTGCCAGCAGTGGAGGGACTAGCGGGGGAGGTGAGCAGTTCTTC
TRBV5-1	TRBJ2-2	NA	NA	CASSFAQVPGELFF	TGCGCCAGCAGCTTCGCACAGGTTCCCGGGGAGCTGTTTTTT
TRBV20-1	TRBJ2-5	few	TRBD2	CSARSGGARETQYF	TGCAGTGCTAGAAGCGGGGGGGCAAGGGAGACCCAGTACTTC
TRBV6-6	TRBJ2-5	NA	TRBD2	CASKNLAGGQETQYF	TGTGCCAGCAAGAATCTAGCGGGGGGCCAAGAGACCCAGTACTTC
TRBV2	TRBJ1-2	NA	TRBD1	CASSDPKTGDGVYGYTF	TGTGCCAGCAGTGATCCAAAGACAGGGGATGGGGTCTATGGCTACACCTTC
TRBV6-6	TRBJ2-4	few	NA	CASSYSTAGIAKNIQYF	TGTGCCAGCAGTTACTCGACAGCCGGTATAGCCAAAAACATTCAGTACTTC
TRBV28	TRBJ2-2	NA	NA	CACTLPFRGEKLFF	TGTGCCTGCACCCTACCCTTCAGGGGCGAGAAGCTGTTTTTT
TRBV5-1	TRBJ2-5	NA	TRBD2	CASSPWSGGDQETQYF	TGCGCCAGCAGCCCTTGGAGCGGGGGGGACCAAGAGACCCAGTACTTC
TRBV2	TRBJ2-5	NA	NA	CASSVLRGETQYF	TGTGCCAGCAGTGTTCTACGGGGGGAGACCCAGTACTTC
TRBV29-1	TRBJ2-3	few	NA	CSGGRFEADTQYF	TGCAGCGGGGGACGGTTCGAGGCGGATACGCAGTATTTT
TRBV28	TRBJ2-7	few	NA	CANSSLRDITYEQYF	TGTGCCAACAGTTCCCTCCGGGACATAACCTACGAGCAGTACTTC
TRBV12-3/TRBV12-4	TRBJ1-2	NA	NA	CASSSNRNYGYTF	TGTGCCAGCAGTTCGAACAGGAACTATGGCTACACCTTC
TRBV5-1	TRBJ2-7	NA	NA	CASSSGDYPYEQYF	TGCGCCAGCAGCTCAGGGGATTATCCCTACGAGCAGTACTTC
TRBV19	TRBJ1-2	NA	TRBD1	CAIIRQGANYGYTF	TGTGCCATCATACGACAGGGGGCTAACTATGGCTACACCTTC